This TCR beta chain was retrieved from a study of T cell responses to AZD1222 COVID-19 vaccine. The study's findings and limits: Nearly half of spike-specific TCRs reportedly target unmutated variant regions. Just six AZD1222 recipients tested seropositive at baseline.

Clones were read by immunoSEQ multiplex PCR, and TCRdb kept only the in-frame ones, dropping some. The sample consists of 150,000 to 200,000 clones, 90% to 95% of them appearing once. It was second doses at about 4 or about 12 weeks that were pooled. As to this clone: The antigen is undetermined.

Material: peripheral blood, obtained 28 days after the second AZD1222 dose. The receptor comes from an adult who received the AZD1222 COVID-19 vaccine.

The CDR3 coding sequence is TGTGCAAGTCGCTTAGCGGGAGAGGCGGGATTTTTCAATGAGCAGTTCTTC. Protein product: CASRLAGEAGFFNEQFF. The V and J genes are TRBV12-2 and TRBJ2-1; the D call of TRBD2 is as the table states it, not checked on the DNA. TRBV12-2 represents a pseudogene. This CDR3 comprises 17 residues.